Listed below are T cell receptor beta chains from one sample, sequenced in a study of T cell repertoires in cytomegalovirus infection. No antigen has been assigned to these receptors. TCRdb itself ran the reads through MiXCR, one entry per CDR3 protein. The sample records approximately 73,000 distinct CDR3 sequences, 35% to 45% being singletons. The sample here was CD8+ T cells from cultured PBMCs, taken from culture after CMV antigen stimulation. The source of these receptors is a human donor in good health (CMV status not recorded). Some clones in this sample may be carry-over from other donors' samples. The CDR3 runs from the conserved cysteine through the conserved F or W. The order of the fields is CDR3 protein, CDR3 DNA, V gene, J gene, clone size, D gene. A D gene is named only where the DNA matches it firmly. Some rows have no size entry. The others give once, few or many, or a class for an expanded clone.

cdr3_aa: CASSYEVRGAPETQYF; cdr3_nt: TGTGCCAGCAGTTACGAAGTCCGGGGGGCCCCAGAGACCCAGTACTTC; v_call: TRBV6-2/TRBV6-3; j_call: TRBJ2-5; clone_size: -; d_call: -
cdr3_aa: CATSRGGYDEQFF; cdr3_nt: TGTGCCACCAGCAGAGGAGGTTATGATGAGCAGTTCTTC; v_call: TRBV15; j_call: TRBJ2-1; clone_size: -; d_call: -
cdr3_aa: CASSQDGLENEQYF; cdr3_nt: TGCGCCAGCAGCCAAGACGGACTAGAGAACGAGCAGTACTTC; v_call: TRBV4-3; j_call: TRBJ2-7; clone_size: -; d_call: TRBD2
cdr3_aa: CASSYSTLAGSSSYNEQFF; cdr3_nt: TGTGCCAGCAGTTACTCGACACTAGCGGGGTCAAGCTCCTACAATGAGCAGTTCTTC; v_call: TRBV6-2/TRBV6-3; j_call: TRBJ2-1; clone_size: few; d_call: TRBD2
cdr3_aa: CASSYSQNTEAFF; cdr3_nt: TGTGCCAGCAGTTACTCACAAAACACTGAAGCTTTCTTT; v_call: TRBV6-5; j_call: TRBJ1-1; clone_size: -; d_call: -
cdr3_aa: CASSQVGRAYEQYF; cdr3_nt: TGTGCCAGCAGCCAAGTGGGGAGGGCTTACGAGCAGTACTTC; v_call: TRBV7-8; j_call: TRBJ2-7; clone_size: -; d_call: TRBD2
cdr3_aa: CASSTTATDTQYF; cdr3_nt: TGCGCCAGCAGCACCACAGCCACAGATACGCAGTATTTT; v_call: TRBV4-3; j_call: TRBJ2-3; clone_size: few; d_call: -
cdr3_aa: CASTFGDEAFF; cdr3_nt: TGTGCCAGCACGTTCGGGGATGAAGCTTTCTTT; v_call: TRBV27; j_call: TRBJ1-1; clone_size: -; d_call: -
cdr3_aa: CASSEFPRTAGPNTEAFF; cdr3_nt: TGTGCCAGCAGTGAATTTCCTCGAACGGCCGGGCCGAACACTGAAGCTTTCTTT; v_call: TRBV25-1; j_call: TRBJ1-1; clone_size: -; d_call: -
cdr3_aa: CASSQGWQGTTGELFF; cdr3_nt: TGTGCCAGCAGCCAGGGGTGGCAGGGAACTACCGGGGAGCTGTTTTTT; v_call: TRBV5-5; j_call: TRBJ2-2; clone_size: -; d_call: -
cdr3_aa: CASKGQEGSGANVLTF; cdr3_nt: TGTGCCAGCAAAGGACAGGAAGGATCTGGGGCCAACGTCCTGACTTTC; v_call: TRBV7-9; j_call: TRBJ2-6; clone_size: -; d_call: TRBD1
cdr3_aa: CASSQVRGSSYEQYF; cdr3_nt: TGCGCCAGCAGCCAAGTGCGGGGGAGCTCCTACGAGCAGTACTTC; v_call: TRBV4-3; j_call: TRBJ2-7; clone_size: -; d_call: TRBD2
cdr3_aa: CASGLLGNSNQPQHF; cdr3_nt: TGTGCCAGCGGGCTGTTGGGAAACAGCAATCAGCCCCAGCATTTT; v_call: TRBV6-6; j_call: TRBJ1-5; clone_size: few; d_call: -
cdr3_aa: CASSSVIQLDRTKNTEAFF; cdr3_nt: TGTGCCAGCAGCTCGGTCATCCAGTTGGACCGGACCAAGAACACTGAAGCTTTCTTT; v_call: TRBV11-2; j_call: TRBJ1-1; clone_size: few; d_call: -
cdr3_aa: CASSVSVLGTGELFF; cdr3_nt: TGTGCCAGCAGTGTTTCGGTTCTAGGGACCGGGGAGCTGTTTTTT; v_call: TRBV25-1; j_call: TRBJ2-2; clone_size: -; d_call: -
cdr3_aa: CASSLTRTAYNEQFF; cdr3_nt: TGTGCCAGCAGTTTAACCCGGACAGCCTACAATGAGCAGTTCTTC; v_call: TRBV27; j_call: TRBJ2-1; clone_size: -; d_call: -
cdr3_aa: CASSLGTGTTEAFF; cdr3_nt: TGTGCCAGCAGCTTGGGGACAGGGACCACTGAAGCTTTCTTT; v_call: TRBV5-4; j_call: TRBJ1-1; clone_size: few; d_call: TRBD1
cdr3_aa: CASSQGSDTQYF; cdr3_nt: TGTGCCAGCAGCCAGGGTTCGGATACGCAGTATTTT; v_call: TRBV7-8; j_call: TRBJ2-3; clone_size: -; d_call: -
cdr3_aa: CASSLGQGAHNEQFF; cdr3_nt: TGTGCCAGCAGTTTGGGGCAGGGGGCCCACAATGAGCAGTTCTTC; v_call: TRBV27; j_call: TRBJ2-1; clone_size: -; d_call: TRBD1
cdr3_aa: CASSRSTSGEGDEQFF; cdr3_nt: TGTGCCAGCAGCCGATCGACTAGCGGGGAAGGGGATGAGCAGTTCTTC; v_call: TRBV7-6; j_call: TRBJ2-1; clone_size: -; d_call: TRBD2
cdr3_aa: CSARDYKEANEKLFF; cdr3_nt: TGCAGTGCTAGAGATTACAAGGAGGCTAATGAAAAACTGTTTTTT; v_call: TRBV20-1; j_call: TRBJ1-4; clone_size: -; d_call: -
cdr3_aa: CASRETPYNSPLHF; cdr3_nt: TGTGCCAGCAGGGAGACACCTTATAATTCACCCCTCCACTTT; v_call: TRBV27; j_call: TRBJ1-6; clone_size: -; d_call: -
cdr3_aa: CASSYSSLPPNTEAFF; cdr3_nt: TGTGCCAGCAGTTACTCTTCGTTACCGCCAAACACTGAAGCTTTCTTT; v_call: TRBV6-5; j_call: TRBJ1-1; clone_size: few; d_call: -
cdr3_aa: CASSLTSGQTMNTEAFF; cdr3_nt: TGTGCCAGCAGCTTAACTTCGGGACAGACCATGAACACTGAAGCTTTCTTT; v_call: TRBV7-2; j_call: TRBJ1-1; clone_size: many; d_call: TRBD1
cdr3_aa: CSAEGLAAKNIQYF; cdr3_nt: TGCAGTGCGGAGGGACTAGCGGCGAAAAACATTCAGTACTTC; v_call: TRBV20-1; j_call: TRBJ2-4; clone_size: -; d_call: TRBD2
cdr3_aa: CASSLSGPRGPDEQYF; cdr3_nt: TGTGCCAGCAGTTTATCCGGGCCTCGGGGGCCTGACGAGCAGTACTTC; v_call: TRBV27; j_call: TRBJ2-7; clone_size: -; d_call: -
cdr3_aa: CASSSWTSGAGNEQFF; cdr3_nt: TGTGCCAGCAGTTCGTGGACTAGCGGGGCGGGTAATGAGCAGTTCTTC; v_call: TRBV28; j_call: TRBJ2-1; clone_size: -; d_call: TRBD2
cdr3_aa: CASSQDGQGFQTEAFF; cdr3_nt: TGCGCCAGCAGCCAAGATGGACAGGGTTTTCAGACTGAAGCTTTCTTT; v_call: TRBV4-1; j_call: TRBJ1-1; clone_size: -; d_call: TRBD1
cdr3_aa: CASSPLEGSPYEQYF; cdr3_nt: TGTGCTAGCAGCCCTTTGGAGGGGAGCCCCTACGAGCAGTACTTC; v_call: TRBV7-7; j_call: TRBJ2-7; clone_size: -; d_call: -
cdr3_aa: CASSLGVGVRYEQYF; cdr3_nt: TGTGCCAGCAGCCTAGGGGTCGGGGTAAGGTACGAGCAGTACTTC; v_call: TRBV11-2; j_call: TRBJ2-7; clone_size: many; d_call: -
cdr3_aa: CASSLGSPGNQPQHF; cdr3_nt: TGTGCCAGCAGCTTAGGTAGTCCGGGTAATCAGCCCCAGCATTTT; v_call: TRBV7-2; j_call: TRBJ1-5; clone_size: few; d_call: -
cdr3_aa: CASTIAGTSSMTGGDGYTF; cdr3_nt: TGCGCCAGCACCATTGCCGGAACATCTAGCATGACAGGGGGCGATGGCTACACCTTC; v_call: TRBV4-1; j_call: TRBJ1-2; clone_size: -; d_call: TRBD1
cdr3_aa: CASSTGQGATGYGYTF; cdr3_nt: TGTGCCAGCAGCACCGGACAGGGGGCGACCGGCTATGGCTACACCTTC; v_call: TRBV13; j_call: TRBJ1-2; clone_size: -; d_call: TRBD1
cdr3_aa: CASRLPGQQETQYF; cdr3_nt: TGTGCCAGTAGATTGCCGGGACAGCAAGAGACCCAGTACTTC; v_call: TRBV7-8; j_call: TRBJ2-5; clone_size: few; d_call: TRBD1
cdr3_aa: CASSLGAHPNEQFF; cdr3_nt: TGTGCCAGCAGCTTAGGGGCCCACCCCAATGAGCAGTTCTTC; v_call: TRBV7-9; j_call: TRBJ2-1; clone_size: -; d_call: -
cdr3_aa: CASSQVGGYEQYF; cdr3_nt: TGTGCCAGCAGCCAAGTGGGCGGCTACGAGCAGTACTTC; v_call: TRBV14; j_call: TRBJ2-7; clone_size: few; d_call: -
cdr3_aa: CASSPGTDGPGYEQYF; cdr3_nt: TGTGCCAGCAGTCCCGGGACAGATGGGCCGGGGTACGAGCAGTACTTC; v_call: TRBV6-5; j_call: TRBJ2-7; clone_size: few; d_call: TRBD1
cdr3_aa: CASSHMGLINEQFF; cdr3_nt: TGTGCCAGCAGCCACATGGGGTTAATCAATGAGCAGTTCTTC; v_call: TRBV7-6; j_call: TRBJ2-1; clone_size: -; d_call: -
cdr3_aa: CSAREVPTRAIGPEAFF; cdr3_nt: TGCAGTGCTAGAGAGGTTCCGACCAGAGCCATCGGCCCTGAAGCTTTCTTT; v_call: TRBV20-1; j_call: TRBJ1-1; clone_size: -; d_call: -
cdr3_aa: CASSLGAAVNTGELFF; cdr3_nt: TGTGCTAGCAGCTTAGGAGCGGCGGTGAACACCGGGGAGCTGTTTTTT; v_call: TRBV7-7; j_call: TRBJ2-2; clone_size: -; d_call: -
cdr3_aa: CASMEQGSVGEQYF; cdr3_nt: TGTGCCAGCATGGAACAGGGGAGCGTTGGCGAGCAGTACTTC; v_call: TRBV27; j_call: TRBJ2-7; clone_size: once; d_call: TRBD1
cdr3_aa: CASSPVGDEQYF; cdr3_nt: TGTGCCAGCAGCCCGGTCGGGGACGAGCAGTACTTC; v_call: TRBV7-2; j_call: TRBJ2-7; clone_size: many; d_call: -
cdr3_aa: CAINAPGDRGNTEAFF; cdr3_nt: TGTGCCATCAACGCTCCGGGGGACAGGGGTAACACTGAAGCTTTCTTT; v_call: TRBV2; j_call: TRBJ1-1; clone_size: -; d_call: TRBD1
cdr3_aa: CASSPFIHGLAPNEQFF; cdr3_nt: TGTGCCAGCAGCCCCTTCATCCACGGACTAGCGCCAAATGAGCAGTTCTTC; v_call: TRBV7-6; j_call: TRBJ2-1; clone_size: few; d_call: TRBD2
cdr3_aa: CASSPAAGGGLHEQYF; cdr3_nt: TGTGCCAGCAGTCCAGCGGCCGGGGGTGGTTTGCACGAGCAGTACTTC; v_call: TRBV27; j_call: TRBJ2-7; clone_size: -; d_call: -
cdr3_aa: CASSETGSGAETQYF; cdr3_nt: TGTGCCAGCAGTGAAACCGGCTCGGGGGCAGAGACCCAGTACTTC; v_call: TRBV6-2/TRBV6-3; j_call: TRBJ2-5; clone_size: -; d_call: -
cdr3_aa: CASNLLSEQFF; cdr3_nt: TGTGCCAGCAATTTATTGAGTGAGCAGTTCTTC; v_call: TRBV12-3/TRBV12-4; j_call: TRBJ2-1; clone_size: -; d_call: -
cdr3_aa: CTSSQEPGVNTEAFF; cdr3_nt: TGCACCAGCAGCCAAGAACCGGGGGTTAACACTGAAGCTTTCTTT; v_call: TRBV4-1; j_call: TRBJ1-1; clone_size: -; d_call: -
cdr3_aa: CASTPLGTGYNEQFF; cdr3_nt: TGTGCCAGCACTCCCTTGGGTACGGGATACAATGAGCAGTTCTTC; v_call: TRBV5-6; j_call: TRBJ2-1; clone_size: -; d_call: -
cdr3_aa: CASSQYPAASREQFF; cdr3_nt: TGCGCCAGCAGCCAATACCCGGCGGCCTCAAGGGAGCAGTTCTTC; v_call: TRBV4-3; j_call: TRBJ2-1; clone_size: once; d_call: -
cdr3_aa: CASSPGGGILNTGELFF; cdr3_nt: TGCGCCAGCAGCCCGGGCGGGGGAATCCTGAACACCGGGGAGCTGTTTTTT; v_call: TRBV5-1; j_call: TRBJ2-2; clone_size: few; d_call: TRBD2
cdr3_aa: CASSYPGMYGYTF; cdr3_nt: TGTGCCAGCAGTTACCCTGGGATGTATGGCTACACCTTC; v_call: TRBV6-6; j_call: TRBJ1-2; clone_size: -; d_call: -
cdr3_aa: CASRGSWTGVAGANVLTF; cdr3_nt: TGTGCCAGCAGGGGGAGTTGGACAGGGGTGGCGGGGGCCAACGTCCTGACTTTC; v_call: TRBV6-1; j_call: TRBJ2-6; clone_size: -; d_call: TRBD1
cdr3_aa: CASSLKGLGYEQYF; cdr3_nt: TGTGCCAGCAGCTTAAAGGGTTTGGGATACGAGCAGTACTTC; v_call: TRBV7-2; j_call: TRBJ2-7; clone_size: few; d_call: -
cdr3_aa: CASSVGTSGSTRETQYF; cdr3_nt: TGTGCCAGTTCGGTGGGGACTAGCGGGTCCACCCGAGAGACCCAGTACTTC; v_call: TRBV12-3/TRBV12-4; j_call: TRBJ2-5; clone_size: -; d_call: TRBD2
cdr3_aa: CASSQDPAGASYEQYF; cdr3_nt: TGCGCCAGCAGCCAAGACCCAGCAGGGGCGAGTTACGAGCAGTACTTC; v_call: TRBV4-1; j_call: TRBJ2-7; clone_size: -; d_call: -
cdr3_aa: CASSFTPRELFF; cdr3_nt: TGTGCCAGCAGTTTTACCCCAAGGGAGCTGTTTTTT; v_call: TRBV12-3/TRBV12-4; j_call: TRBJ2-2; clone_size: -; d_call: -
cdr3_aa: CASSDRDFNTGELFF; cdr3_nt: TGTGCCAGCAGCGACAGGGATTTCAACACCGGGGAGCTGTTTTTT; v_call: TRBV12-3/TRBV12-4; j_call: TRBJ2-2; clone_size: few; d_call: TRBD1
cdr3_aa: CASSLVRRSTEAFF; cdr3_nt: TGTGCCAGCAGCTTAGTTCGGAGGTCCACTGAAGCTTTCTTT; v_call: TRBV13; j_call: TRBJ1-1; clone_size: -; d_call: -
cdr3_aa: CSAKPQQVRLGTEAFF; cdr3_nt: TGCAGTGCCAAACCACAACAAGTGAGGCTAGGGACTGAAGCTTTCTTT; v_call: TRBV20-1; j_call: TRBJ1-1; clone_size: -; d_call: -